These T cell receptor beta chains were read from a single sample in a study of cytomegalovirus exposure and HLA in healthy donors. Here immunoSEQ multiplex PCR was the method, and the copy in TCRdb shows in-frame clones only, minus some. This sample has roughly 150,000 clones, with roughly 85% found just once. Sequenced: PBMCs. All receptors come from a woman between 18 and 29 years old in good health and CMV-seronegative. Both conserved end residues are part of each CDR3. The order of the fields is J gene, V gene, CDR3 protein.

>TRBJ2-5|TRBV29-1
CSVRTAQETQYF
>TRBJ2-2|TRBV5-1
CASSWGTSGTGELFF
>TRBJ2-3|TRBV28
CASSFELVPGKSTDTQYF
>TRBJ2-1|TRBV11-3
CASSLEGDKYNEQFF
>TRBJ2-4|TRBV5-4
CASSKGQKNIQYF
>TRBJ2-1|TRBV27
CASSSLLAGGPTGYNEQFF
>TRBJ2-1|TRBV11-2
CASSLRLASTNEQFF
>TRBJ1-3|TRBV27
CASRFRGESGNTIYF
>TRBJ2-3|TRBV7-2
CASSLVGGDTQYF
>TRBJ2-7|TRBV9
CASSVEPSGSYEQYF
>TRBJ1-5|TRBV11-2
CASSLDINQSQHF
>TRBJ2-3|TRBV4-3
CASSQEKTGGSTDTQYF
>TRBJ1-4|TRBV5-1
CASSLVGGDEKLFF
>TRBJ2-1|TRBV7-2
CASSLSGPYYNEQFF
>TRBJ2-7|TRBV5-1
CASSLLTGMPLEQYF
>-|TRBV18
CASSRGQVPSYEQYF
>TRBJ2-3|TRBV5-1
CASSLGDSGTDTQYF
>TRBJ1-2|TRBV7-2
CASSLIVDYGYTF
>TRBJ1-6|TRBV5-4
CASSSRYRGLDNSPLHF
>TRBJ2-7|TRBV25-1
CASSELGGVRYEQYF
>TRBJ2-5|TRBV28
CASSLLGTSGGGFEETQYF
>TRBJ2-7|TRBV13
CASSPLGSSYEQYF
>TRBJ1-2|TRBV28
CASSTAMAGDYYGYTF
>-|TRBV4-3
CASSPQQESYEQYF
>TRBJ1-6|TRBV6-1
CASGQGENSPLHF
>TRBJ2-1|TRBV10-3
CAIRSSGLAGGPYEQFF
>TRBJ2-1|TRBV7-2
CASSPRTYNEQFF
>TRBJ2-7|TRBV5-1
CASSLLGRTGDPSYEQYF
>TRBJ1-1|TRBV5-1
CASSPGLSDTEAFF
>TRBJ2-3|TRBV6-5
CASIHLDTQYF
>TRBJ2-5|TRBV20-1
CSGDQVGLEYF
>TRBJ2-2|TRBV19
CASTPRTGGPPTGELFF
>TRBJ2-3|TRBV27
CASATGSGITDTQYF
>TRBJ2-6|TRBV29-1
CSVRTGDSVLTF
>TRBJ1-3|TRBV2
CASSEAGAGLRGNTIYF
>TRBJ2-7|TRBV27
CASSLSYSGASYEQYF
>TRBJ2-7|TRBV7-9
CASRSSGTTYEQYF
>TRBJ2-3|TRBV7-2
CASSQQLAGTDTQYF
>TRBJ2-5|TRBV2
CASSELAGVGQETQYF
>TRBJ2-4|TRBV5-6
CASSLGVGGRNIQYF
>TRBJ2-5|TRBV4-2
CASSRNSGETQYF
>TRBJ2-5|TRBV6-4
CASSDLGRSGRETQYF
>TRBJ2-7|TRBV5-1
CASSSGTSGLYYEQYF
>TRBJ2-7|TRBV10-3
CAISAPGRPYEQYF
>TRBJ2-1|TRBV11-1
CASSLALAGTYNEQFF
>TRBJ2-4|TRBV13
CASSLGGGSPSYF
>TRBJ1-6|TRBV18
CASSLGQGSSPLHF
>TRBJ2-5|TRBV5-4
CASSKGSGIQETQYF
>TRBJ2-7|TRBV6-5
CASRNPTGTEQYF
>TRBJ2-3|TRBV7-9
CASSRYQGATDPDTQYF
>TRBJ2-6|TRBV14
CASSHYRSSGANVLTF
>TRBJ1-1|TRBV2
CASSPTGLSTEAFF
>TRBJ2-3|TRBV18
CASSPRGTDTQYF
>TRBJ2-1|TRBV27
CASNPAGGPQFF